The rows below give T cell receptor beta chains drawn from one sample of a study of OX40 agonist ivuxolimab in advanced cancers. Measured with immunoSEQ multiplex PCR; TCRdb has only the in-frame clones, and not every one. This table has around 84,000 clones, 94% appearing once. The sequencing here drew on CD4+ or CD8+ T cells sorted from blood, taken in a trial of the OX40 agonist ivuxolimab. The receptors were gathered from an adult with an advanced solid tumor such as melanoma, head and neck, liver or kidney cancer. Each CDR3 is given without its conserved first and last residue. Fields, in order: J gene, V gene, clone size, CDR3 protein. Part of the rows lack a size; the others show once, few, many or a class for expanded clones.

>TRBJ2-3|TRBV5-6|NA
ASSLLIGASTDTQY
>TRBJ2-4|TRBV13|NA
ASSFGGEAKNIQY
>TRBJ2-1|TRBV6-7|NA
ASTHSGSADNEQF
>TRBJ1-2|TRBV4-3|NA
ASSQDSGSYRGYT
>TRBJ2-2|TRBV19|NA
ASSIGRFGAGVDTGELF
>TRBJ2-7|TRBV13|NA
ATRAGGRASYEQY
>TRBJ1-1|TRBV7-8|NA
ASSFSATRGARTEAF
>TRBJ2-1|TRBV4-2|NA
ASSGSGRALDNEQF
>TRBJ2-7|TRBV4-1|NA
ASSQGTSGYEQY
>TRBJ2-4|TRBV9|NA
ASSETSGSAKNIQY
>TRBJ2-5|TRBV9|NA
ASSVAGLQETQY
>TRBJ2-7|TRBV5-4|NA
ASSDPGLIPYEQY
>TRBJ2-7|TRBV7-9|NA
ASSLGRLGEQY
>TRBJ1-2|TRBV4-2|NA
ASSQEALPGRGYT
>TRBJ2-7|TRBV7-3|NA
ASSLIPGGDEQY
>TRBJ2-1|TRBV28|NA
ASSFFPIRTYGWNEQF
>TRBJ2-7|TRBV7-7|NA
ASSLDIGAYEQY
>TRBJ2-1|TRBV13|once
ASSFGGGLAGGYEQF
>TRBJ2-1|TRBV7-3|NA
ASSPGRLAGYNEQF
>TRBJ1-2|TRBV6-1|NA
ASSVRGDYGYT
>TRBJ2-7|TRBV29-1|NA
SVEDPGQGWEQY
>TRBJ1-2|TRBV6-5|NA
ASSGGRGHGYT
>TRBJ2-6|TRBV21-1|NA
ASSSQIPFLVPRANVLT
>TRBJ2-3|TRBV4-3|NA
ASSQVAGGVDTQY
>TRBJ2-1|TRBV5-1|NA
ASSTDQGQSSEQF
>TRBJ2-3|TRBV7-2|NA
ASAGNAQY
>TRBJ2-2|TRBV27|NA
ASSLTGTGSVRGELF
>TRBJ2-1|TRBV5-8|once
ASSLLVQILVSYNEQF
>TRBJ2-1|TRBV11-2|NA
ASMNRVGYNEQF
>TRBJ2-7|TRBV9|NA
ASSGSDGNEQY